The rows below give T cell receptor beta chains drawn from one sample of a study of cytomegalovirus exposure and HLA in healthy donors. Some clones are missing from TCRdb's copy, which holds only in-frame ones; the method was immunoSEQ multiplex PCR. Among 60,000 to 70,000 clones, about 63% were seen once, and the ten largest hold around a sixth. Source material: PBMCs. These receptors came from a man aged 40-49 years in good health and CMV-seropositive. CDR3s include the opening cysteine and the closing phenylalanine or tryptophan. Each record gives: D gene, V gene, clone size, J gene, CDR3 DNA, CDR3 protein. The D gene is left open where the match is weak. Size is stated for part of the rows, as once, few or many counts, or as a class when the clone is expanded.

D: TRBD1
V: TRBV7-9
size: few
J: TRBJ2-7
DNA: TGTGCCACGGGGAGCCAGAGAGGTACACACAGGGGGCACGACGAGCAGTACTTC
CDR3: CATGSQRGTHRGHDEQYF

D: .
V: TRBV5-1
size: .
J: TRBJ1-3
DNA: TGCGCCAGCAGGGACGGGACATTCGGAGGAAACACCATATATTTT
CDR3: CASRDGTFGGNTIYF

D: .
V: TRBV6-6
size: .
J: TRBJ1-2
DNA: TGTGCCAGCAGTCCAACCCCAGGGGTTGGCTACACCTTC
CDR3: CASSPTPGVGYTF

D: .
V: TRBV19
size: .
J: TRBJ1-1
DNA: TGTGCCAGTAGTATAGGTTACAGGACGAACACTGAAGCTTTCTTT
CDR3: CASSIGYRTNTEAFF

D: TRBD2
V: TRBV4-2
size: .
J: TRBJ2-1
DNA: TGTGCCAGCAGCCAAGAGTTTAGCGGGACTTACAATGAGCAGTTCTTC
CDR3: CASSQEFSGTYNEQFF

D: .
V: TRBV5-1
size: .
J: TRBJ2-7
DNA: TGCGCCAGCAGCCCTCGGACAGTCGGCTACGAGCAGTACTTC
CDR3: CASSPRTVGYEQYF

D: .
V: TRBV30
size: few
J: TRBJ1-5
DNA: TGTGCCTGGAAAGGGCAGGGAGGTCAGCCCCAGCATTTT
CDR3: CAWKGQGGQPQHF

D: .
V: TRBV19
size: once
J: TRBJ2-7
DNA: TGTGCCAGTAGTCTCTCAGACTACGCCAGCTCCTACGAGCAGTACTTC
CDR3: CASSLSDYASSYEQYF

D: TRBD2
V: TRBV30
size: .
J: TRBJ2-1
DNA: TGTGCCTGGAGTGAGGCCAATCAGGGACTAGAGTATGAGCAGTTCTTC
CDR3: CAWSEANQGLEYEQFF

D: .
V: TRBV28
size: .
J: TRBJ1-2
DNA: TGTGCCACCGAGGCTGGTCTTAACTATGGCTACACCTTC
CDR3: CATEAGLNYGYTF

D: .
V: TRBV11-2
size: .
J: TRBJ1-2
DNA: TGTGCCAGCAGCGAAGGCAGCGGGCCGTCTAACTATGGCTACACCTTC
CDR3: CASSEGSGPSNYGYTF

D: TRBD2
V: TRBV7-9
size: .
J: TRBJ2-5
DNA: TGTGCCAGCAGCCAGGGCGGAGGGAGGGCGCAAGAGACCCAGTACTTC
CDR3: CASSQGGGRAQETQYF

D: TRBD1
V: TRBV7-9
size: few
J: TRBJ1-4
DNA: TGTGCCAGCAGCTCAGCGGGGGACAGGGAAAAACTGTTTTTT
CDR3: CASSSAGDREKLFF

D: TRBD1
V: TRBV19
size: .
J: TRBJ1-2
DNA: TGTGCCAGTAGTATCGGTCAGGGGGCGTTTTTTTTCGGCTACACCTTC
CDR3: CASSIGQGAFFFGYTF

D: TRBD1
V: TRBV9
size: .
J: TRBJ2-1
DNA: TGTGCCAGCAGCGTGTGGACAGGGGTCCACAATGAGCAGTTCTTC
CDR3: CASSVWTGVHNEQFF

D: TRBD2
V: TRBV6-1
size: .
J: TRBJ2-3
DNA: TGTGCCAGCAGACTAGCGGGGACGACAGATACGCAGTATTTT
CDR3: CASRLAGTTDTQYF

D: .
V: TRBV7-9
size: .
J: TRBJ1-2
DNA: TGTGCCAGCAGCCCCCCCGGGAGTGGCTACACCTTC
CDR3: CASSPPGSGYTF

D: .
V: TRBV19
size: .
J: TRBJ1-1
DNA: TGTGCCAGCTTCCGGGGGGGGGAGAACACTGAAGCTTTCTTT
CDR3: CASFRGGENTEAFF

D: TRBD2
V: TRBV5-8
size: few
J: TRBJ2-4
DNA: TGTGCCAGCAGCTTGCAAGCGGGGGGTTACATTCAGTACTTC
CDR3: CASSLQAGGYIQYF

D: .
V: TRBV30
size: .
J: TRBJ2-7
DNA: TGTGCCTGGCAACAGAGCTACGAGCAGTACTTC
CDR3: CAWQQSYEQYF

D: .
V: TRBV11-3
size: .
J: TRBJ2-7
DNA: TGTGCCAGCAGCTTGCACAGCTCCTACGAGCAGTACTTC
CDR3: CASSLHSSYEQYF

D: .
V: TRBV6-5
size: .
J: TRBJ2-2
DNA: TGTGCCAGCAGTTTGAGGGAAACCGGGGAGCTGTTTTTT
CDR3: CASSLRETGELFF

D: .
V: TRBV4-1
size: .
J: TRBJ1-5
DNA: TGCGCCAGCAGCCAAGATCTTACAGGGTGGCGATTTCAGCCCCAGCATTTT
CDR3: CASSQDLTGWRFQPQHF

D: TRBD1
V: TRBV11-2
size: .
J: TRBJ2-4
DNA: TGTGCCAGCAGCTTAGTAGGGGGCGCAGCCAAAAACATTCAGTACTTC
CDR3: CASSLVGGAAKNIQYF

D: TRBD2
V: TRBV9
size: .
J: TRBJ2-3
DNA: TGTGCCAGCAGCCCCTCCCCGACTAGCGGGTTCACAGATACGCAGTATTTT
CDR3: CASSPSPTSGFTDTQYF

D: .
V: TRBV6-6
size: few
J: TRBJ1-1
DNA: TGTGCCAGCAGCATCCTAGAGAACACTGAAGCTTTCTTT
CDR3: CASSILENTEAFF

D: .
V: TRBV18
size: few
J: TRBJ1-3
DNA: TGTGCCAGCTCAACGGGACAAAACTCTGGAAACACCATATATTTT
CDR3: CASSTGQNSGNTIYF

D: TRBD1
V: TRBV6-6
size: .
J: TRBJ2-7
DNA: TGTGCCAGCAGACCCCGGACAGGGAAGTTGGAGCAGCACTTC
CDR3: CASRPRTGKLEQHF

D: TRBD1
V: TRBV18
size: .
J: TRBJ2-7
DNA: TGTGCCAGCTCACCACCGGGACAGGGCATATACGAGCAGTACTTC
CDR3: CASSPPGQGIYEQYF

D: .
V: TRBV5-1
size: .
J: TRBJ2-1
DNA: TGCGCCAGCACCGAGGTGAGAGATGAGCAGTTCTTC
CDR3: CASTEVRDEQFF

D: .
V: TRBV30
size: .
J: TRBJ1-1
DNA: TGTGCCGCCATGGCAGTAATGAACACTGAAGCTTTCTTT
CDR3: CAAMAVMNTEAFF

D: TRBD2
V: TRBV6-4
size: few
J: TRBJ2-2
DNA: TGTGCCAGCAGTCTCAGCGGGAGGGCCGCCAACACCGGGGAGCTGTTTTTT
CDR3: CASSLSGRAANTGELFF

D: .
V: TRBV19
size: .
J: TRBJ1-1
DNA: TGTGCCAGTAGTATAGTGGGGGCCAGGAACACTGAAGCTTTCTTT
CDR3: CASSIVGARNTEAFF

D: .
V: TRBV21-1
size: .
J: TRBJ2-3
DNA: TGTGCCAGCAGCAACTACACTATGGGACTAGCGGGAGAGGATACGCAGTATTTT
CDR3: CASSNYTMGLAGEDTQYF

D: TRBD2
V: TRBV7-2
size: .
J: TRBJ2-3
DNA: TGTGCCAGCAGCTACGAAACTAGCGGGAGGGCCTATACAGATACGCAGTATTTT
CDR3: CASSYETSGRAYTDTQYF

D: .
V: TRBV6-5
size: .
J: TRBJ2-2
DNA: TGTGCCAGCAGTCTTGTCCCGAACACCGGGGAGCTGTTTTTT
CDR3: CASSLVPNTGELFF

D: .
V: TRBV19
size: .
J: TRBJ2-7
DNA: TGTGCCAGTAGTATTGCTGCGGGACAGTCCTACGAGCAGTACTTC
CDR3: CASSIAAGQSYEQYF

D: .
V: TRBV7-2
size: .
J: TRBJ2-2
DNA: TGTGCCAGCAGCTTAGCGCGGTTAACTGTTAACACCGGGGAGCTGTTTTTT
CDR3: CASSLARLTVNTGELFF

D: .
V: TRBV5-6
size: .
J: TRBJ2-3
DNA: TGTGCCAGCACCCACACCATCCCGGGGAGAGGAGATACGCAGTATTTT
CDR3: CASTHTIPGRGDTQYF

D: .
V: TRBV11-3
size: few
J: TRBJ2-1
DNA: TGTGCCAGCAGCTTAGACCCTCAGGGGTCCTCCTACAATGAGCAGTTCTTC
CDR3: CASSLDPQGSSYNEQFF

D: .
V: TRBV18
size: .
J: TRBJ1-6
DNA: TGTGCCAGCTCACCGGACAAAATAGGGTCACCCCTCCACTTT
CDR3: CASSPDKIGSPLHF

D: .
V: TRBV28
size: .
J: TRBJ2-5
DNA: TGTGCCAGCAGCTGGGGGGGCGGAGGAGAGACCCAGTACTTC
CDR3: CASSWGGGGETQYF

D: .
V: TRBV6-1
size: once
J: TRBJ2-1
DNA: TGTGCCAGCAGTGAAAATTGGAGGGGCTCCTACAATGAGCAGTTCTTC
CDR3: CASSENWRGSYNEQFF

D: TRBD2
V: TRBV5-1
size: few
J: TRBJ2-1
DNA: TGCGCCAGCAGCACTAGCGGGAGCTCCTACAATGAGCAGTTCTTC
CDR3: CASSTSGSSYNEQFF

D: .
V: TRBV5-6
size: .
J: TRBJ2-1
DNA: TGTGCCAGCAGCTGGAGGGGCGGGGGCTTCCGGAATGAGCAGTTCTTC
CDR3: CASSWRGGGFRNEQFF

D: .
V: TRBV21-1
size: .
J: TRBJ2-3
DNA: TGTGCCAGCAGCAAGGGACTAGTGTTCACAGATACGCAGTATTTT
CDR3: CASSKGLVFTDTQYF

D: .
V: TRBV6-6
size: .
J: TRBJ2-7
DNA: TGTGCCAGCCGTGGCGGGCCCTACCCCTACGAGCAGTACTTC
CDR3: CASRGGPYPYEQYF

D: .
V: TRBV5-8
size: .
J: TRBJ2-7
DNA: TGTGCCAGCAGCCCTTACACCTACGAGCAGTACTTC
CDR3: CASSPYTYEQYF

D: TRBD1
V: TRBV5-6
size: .
J: TRBJ2-5
DNA: TGTGCCAGCAGCCTGGGGGGACAGGGCCAAGAGACCCAGTACTTC
CDR3: CASSLGGQGQETQYF

D: TRBD1
V: TRBV6-5
size: .
J: TRBJ1-2
DNA: TGTGCCAGCAGTTGGGGACAGGGAGAGGGCTACACCTTC
CDR3: CASSWGQGEGYTF

D: .
V: TRBV5-8
size: .
J: TRBJ2-1
DNA: TGTGCCAGCAGCCCCATGCCGACCCGAGGGTACAATGAGCAGTTCTTC
CDR3: CASSPMPTRGYNEQFF

D: .
V: TRBV30
size: few
J: TRBJ1-2
DNA: TGTGCCTGGACCTCGGGTCGATGGGGCCGGGGCTACACCTTC
CDR3: CAWTSGRWGRGYTF

D: TRBD2
V: TRBV7-9
size: .
J: TRBJ2-4
DNA: TGTGCCAGCAGCTTAGCTACGAGCGGGGGAGCCAAAAACATTCAGTACTTC
CDR3: CASSLATSGGAKNIQYF

D: TRBD1
V: TRBV29-1
size: .
J: TRBJ1-1
DNA: TGCAGCGTTGTGAGGGGGCCCTCTGAAGCTTTCTTT
CDR3: CSVVRGPSEAFF